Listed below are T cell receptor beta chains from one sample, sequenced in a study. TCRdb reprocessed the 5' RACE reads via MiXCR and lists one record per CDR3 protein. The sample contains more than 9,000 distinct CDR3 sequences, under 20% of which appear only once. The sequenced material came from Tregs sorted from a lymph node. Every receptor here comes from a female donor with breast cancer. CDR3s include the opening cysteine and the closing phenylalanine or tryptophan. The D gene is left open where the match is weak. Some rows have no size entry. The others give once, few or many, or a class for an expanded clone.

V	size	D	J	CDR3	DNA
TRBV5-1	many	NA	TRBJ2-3	CASSFSGGAPLTDTQYF	TGCGCCAGCAGCTTCTCTGGAGGGGCTCCCCTCACAGATACGCAGTATTTT
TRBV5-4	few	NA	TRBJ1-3	CASSSKQSPTGNTIYF	TGTGCCAGCAGCTCAAAACAGAGCCCCACTGGAAACACCATATATTTT
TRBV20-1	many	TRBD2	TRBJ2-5	CSARVAGGPVGETQYF	TGCAGTGCTAGAGTAGCGGGAGGGCCAGTAGGGGAGACCCAGTACTTC
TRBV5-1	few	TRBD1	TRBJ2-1	CASRKTGTGGHEQFF	TGCGCCAGCAGAAAAACCGGGACAGGGGGGCATGAGCAGTTCTTC
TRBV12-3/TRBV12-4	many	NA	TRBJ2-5	CASSPGFQETQYF	TGTGCCAGCAGTCCGGGGTTCCAAGAGACCCAGTACTTC
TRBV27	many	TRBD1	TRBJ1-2	CASRDSPTHNYGYTF	TGTGCCAGCCGGGACAGCCCTACTCATAACTATGGCTACACCTTC
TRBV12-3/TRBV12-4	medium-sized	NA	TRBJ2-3	CASTPRGESGSDTQYF	TGTGCCAGCACCCCACGCGGGGAAAGCGGGTCAGATACGCAGTATTTT
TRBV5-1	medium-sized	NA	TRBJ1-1	CASSLGAVRDTEAFF	TGCGCCAGCAGCTTGGGTGCAGTAAGAGACACTGAAGCTTTCTTT
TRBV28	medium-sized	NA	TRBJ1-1	CASSLGGAQNTEAFF	TGTGCCAGCAGTTTAGGGGGGGCCCAGAACACTGAAGCTTTCTTT
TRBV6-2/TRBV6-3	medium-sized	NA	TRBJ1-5	CASTLYGGNQPQHF	TGTGCCAGCACCCTATATGGGGGCAATCAGCCCCAGCATTTT
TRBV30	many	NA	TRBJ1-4	CAWTVTNEKLFF	TGTGCCTGGACAGTGACTAATGAAAAACTGTTTTTT
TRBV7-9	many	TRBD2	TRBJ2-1	CASSLDSSGTYNEQFF	TGTGCCAGCAGCTTAGATTCTAGCGGAACCTACAATGAGCAGTTCTTC
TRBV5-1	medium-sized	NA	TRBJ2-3	CASTLEGTDTQYF	TGCGCCAGCACCCTGGAAGGGACAGATACGCAGTATTTT
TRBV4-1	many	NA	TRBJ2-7	CASSQLLGRGAYEQYF	TGCGCCAGCAGCCAACTGCTAGGACGGGGCGCCTACGAGCAGTACTTC
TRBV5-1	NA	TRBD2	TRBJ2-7	CASSPVLAGTYGQYF	TGCGCCAGCAGCCCAGTACTAGCGGGCACCTACGGGCAGTACTTC
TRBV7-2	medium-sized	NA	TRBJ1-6	CASSFSNSPLHF	TGTGCCAGCAGCTTTTCTAATTCACCCCTCCACTTT
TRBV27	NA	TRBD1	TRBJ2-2	CASSLLGQGVTGELFF	TGTGCCAGCAGTTTATTGGGCCAGGGGGTGACCGGGGAGCTGTTTTTC
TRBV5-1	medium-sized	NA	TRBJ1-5	CASSLDGQGQPQHF	TGCGCCAGCAGCTTGGACGGGCAGGGTCAGCCCCAGCATTTT
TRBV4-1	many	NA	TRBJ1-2	CASSQVLGGYGYTF	TGCGCCAGCAGCCAAGTCTTAGGAGGCTATGGCTACACCTTC
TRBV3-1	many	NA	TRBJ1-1	CASSQGGGGAEAFF	TGTGCCAGCAGCCAAGGCGGAGGAGGGGCTGAAGCTTTCTTT
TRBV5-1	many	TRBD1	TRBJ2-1	CASSKGSGGNEQFF	TGCGCCAGCAGCAAAGGGTCAGGGGGCAATGAGCAGTTCTTC
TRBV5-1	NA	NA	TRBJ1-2	CASSYDGDTNYGYTF	TGCGCCAGCAGCTACGACGGGGACACAAACTATGGCTACACCTTC